A single count supports the clone carrying this TCR beta chain. The data derive from a study of T cell responses to AZD1222 COVID-19 vaccine. Clones were sequenced by immunoSEQ multiplex PCR, and TCRdb holds only the in-frame ones, with some missing. The table lists around 160,000 clones, over 80% of them singletons. From germline, CDR1 is MNHEY and CDR2 SMNVEV (reference sequence). The CDR3 length is 16 residues. Trimming took 3 bases from V and 2 from J; bases not matched to a gene: 6. This TCR derives from an adult in good health. Here the sequenced sample was peripheral blood, taken on day 0 of MenACWY control vaccination. The V and J genes are TRBV27 and TRBJ1-2; TRBD1 aligns across 10 bases. The CDR3 spells CASSFVGQGINYGYTF. The DNA for the CDR3 is TGTGCCAGCAGTTTCGTGGGACAGGGGATAAACTATGGCTACACCTTC.